The 25 T cell receptor beta chains listed next were all sequenced from one sample in a study of cytomegalovirus exposure and HLA in healthy donors. A multiplex PCR was run with 60 Vbeta primers and 13 Jbeta primers. Repertoires were generated with immunoSEQ multiplex PCR, while TCRdb's copy carries only in-frame clones and drops some. The sample lists 150,000 to 200,000 clones; around 90% were seen once. The sample taken for sequencing was PBMCs. These receptors came from a boy between 2 and 15 years old in good health and CMV-seronegative.

This clone has more than one count but fewer than ten. The chain is built from TRBV2 and TRBJ1-2; D is uncertain. The CDR3 covers 12 residues. Germline lookup yields CDR1 SNHLY and CDR2 FYNNEI. V lost 5 bases, J lost 8 bases, and 12 bases lay in between. This chain's CDR3 is CASSSGSEGYTF. Here the CDR3 DNA reads TGTGCCAGCAGTTCGGGGTCGGAGGGCTACACCTTC.

The chain employs TRBV11-2 and TRBJ1-2, with D maybe TRBD1 (5 bases). The CDR3 runs 12 residues. Trimming stripped 5 bases from V and 3 bases from J, with 7 bases between. Germline V lookup: CDR1 SGHAT, CDR2 FQNNGV. This CDR3 is CASSPQDYGYTF. For the CDR3, the DNA is TGTGCCAGCAGCCCACAGGACTATGGCTACACCTTC. Full variable domain (rest looked up from reference TRBV11-2 and TRBJ1-2): EAGVAQSPRYKIIEKRQSVAFWCNPISGHATLYWYQQILGQGPKLLIQFQNNGVVDDSQLPKDRFSAERLKGVDSTLKIQPAKLEDSAVYLCASSPQDYGYTFGSGTRLTVV.

The chain links TRBV7-9 to TRBJ2-5; 7 bases map to TRBD2. The CDR3 loop spans 15 amino acids. The V gene end was trimmed by 2 bases and the J gene end by 4 bases; junction bases not matched to a gene: 7. Germline V lookup: CDR1 SEHNR, CDR2 FQNEAQ (reference sequence). The chain's CDR3 is CASSLSRGEGETQYF. In DNA, the CDR3 is TGTGCCAGCAGCTTAAGTCGAGGGGAGGGAGAGACCCAGTACTTC.

J is TRBJ2-1 and V is TRBV12-2; whether TRBD1, the table's D call, matches the DNA was not checked. TRBV12-2 is designated a pseudogene. The CDR3 runs to 15 residues. CDR3 DNA: TGTGCAAGTCGCTTAGGGGACAGGGCCCACAATGAGCAGTTCTTC. Translated: CASRLGDRAHNEQFF.

The chain employs TRBV7-9 and TRBJ1-2; no clear D. Germline CDR1 and CDR2: SEHNR and FQNEAQ (reference sequence). The CDR3 length is 13 residues. Trimming took off 2 bases at V and 7 bases at J, with 11 bases between the two ends. The CDR3: CASSLIGLGGYTF. The CDR3 DNA reads as TGTGCCAGCAGCTTAATCGGGTTGGGTGGCTACACCTTC.

Concerning this clone: This sample includes further DNA sequences coding for the same CDR3. The chain recombines TRBV2 with TRBJ2-7; 8 bases are a match to TRBD1. J gave up 1 base and V 5 bases, and 4 bases lay outside the gene matches. CDR1 and CDR2 (germline): SNHLY, FYNNEI. The CDR3 covers 14 residues. CDR3 protein: CASSSGTGSYEQYF. CDR3 nucleotides: TGTGCCAGCAGTTCCGGGACAGGTTCCTACGAGCAGTACTTC.

The table lists this clone with a count of one. The chain links TRBV6-1 to TRBJ1-1, with D unresolved. V was cut by 3 bases and J by 7 bases, with 18 bases left in between. CDR3 length: 15 residues. CDR1 MNHNS and CDR2 SASEGT come from the germline V gene. The CDR3 DNA sequence: TGTGCCAGCAGTGATTGGTTATTTCAGGCCGTTGAAGCTTTCTTT. This gives the protein CASSDWLFQAVEAFF.

The chain uses TRBV7-2 and TRBJ2-7; 11 bases are shared with TRBD2. The CDR3 is made up of 14 amino acids. The J segment lost 6 bases and the V segment lost 4 bases, leaving 5 bases of the junction unmatched. CDR1 is SGHTA, CDR2 FQGNSA, per germline. The CDR3 sequence is CASSSTSGRVEQYF. Written as DNA, the CDR3 is TGTGCCAGCAGCTCTACTAGCGGGAGAGTCGAGCAGTACTTC.

This clone has only a few counts. The chain employs TRBV10-3 and TRBJ1-3; the D is unclear. Between the trimmed V and J ends, which lost 8 bases and 4 bases, there was a span of 12 bases. From germline, CDR1 is ENHRY and CDR2 SYGVKD. This CDR3 region has 13 residues. CDR3 residues: CAIEGPKGNTIYF. The CDR3 bases are TGTGCCATCGAGGGCCCGAAGGGAAACACCATATATTTT.

This clone appeared a few times. The chain has TRBV6-1 and TRBJ1-1, with 7 bases fitting TRBD1. CDR1 and CDR2 (germline): MNHNS, SASEGT. The V and J ends lost 1 base and 1 base, in that order; junction bases with no gene match: 3. The CDR3 runs to 15 residues. CDR3 protein: CASSEVPGGNTEAFF. As DNA, the CDR3 is TGTGCCAGCAGTGAAGTCCCAGGGGGGAACACTGAAGCTTTCTTT.

This clone was seen more than once but under ten times. The chain uses TRBV4-1 and TRBJ1-2; TRBD1 might be the D (5 bases). The CDR3 has 14 amino acids. CDR1 is MGHRA and CDR2 is YSYEKL in the germline V gene. V was cut by 4 bases and J by 11 bases, with 20 bases left in between. The CDR3 DNA reads TGCGCCAGCAGCCTACCTGGGGGGTCCCGAGGTTACACCTTC. It yields the protein CASSLPGGSRGYTF.

DNA of the CDR3: TGTGCCTGGAGTTTAGCGGGTGATACGCAGTATTTT. As protein: CAWSLAGDTQYF. The chain has TRBV30 and TRBJ2-3; TRBD2 matches at 7 bases. The CDR3 extends over 12 amino acids. CDR1 and CDR2 from the germline V gene are GTSNPN and SVGIG (reference sequence). V gave up 2 bases and J gave up 6 bases; unmatched junction bases: 2.

This rearrangement joins TRBV4-1 to TRBJ2-3; TRBD1 might be the D (6 bases). V lost 1 base to trimming and J lost 5 bases, with 10 bases between them. Per the germline V gene, CDR1 is MGHRA and CDR2 is YSYEKL. The CDR3 extends over 14 amino acids. The DNA of the CDR3 is TGCGCCAGCAGCCAAGGAATAGGGGGAGATACGCAGTATTTT. Its protein product is CASSQGIGGDTQYF.

This chain uses TRBV6-6 with TRBJ2-7, with 9 positions matching TRBD1. Looked up from germline, CDR1 is MNHNY and CDR2 is SVGAGI (reference sequence). V was clipped by 5 bases and J by 6 bases; unmatched bases: 11. The CDR3 runs to 15 residues. CDR3 protein: CASSLATGTGSEQYF. Here the CDR3 DNA reads TGTGCCAGCAGTCTAGCAACCGGGACAGGGTCCGAGCAGTACTTC.

The chain has TRBV19 and TRBJ2-3; 14 bases are a match to TRBD2. This CDR3 is 17 amino acids long. The germline CDR1 and CDR2 sequences are LNHDA and SQIVND (reference sequence). J gave up 4 bases and V 4 bases, and 7 bases lay outside the gene matches. Here the CDR3 reads CASSTPGTSGGADTQYF. CDR3 coding DNA: TGTGCCAGTAGTACCCCCGGGACTAGCGGGGGTGCAGATACGCAGTATTTT.

The chain carries TRBV19 and TRBJ1-2; D remains unclear. The CDR3 is made up of 11 amino acids. Per germline, CDR1 LNHDA and CDR2 SQIVND (reference sequence). V was shortened by 4 bases and J by 4 bases, with 4 bases between the two germline ends. Written as DNA, the CDR3 is TGTGCCAGTAGTACCAGCTATGGCTACACCTTC. It specifies CASSTSYGYTF.

This sequence joins TRBV2 and TRBJ2-3; TRBD1 matches at 8 bases. Trimming at V came to 4 bases and at J to 6 bases, leaving 6 bases not matched to a gene. This CDR3 spans 14 amino acids. Germline assignment: CDR1 SNHLY and CDR2 FYNNEI. DNA of the CDR3: TGTGCCAGCAGTGCGCAGGGGGCGGAGGATACGCAGTATTTT. Its protein is CASSAQGAEDTQYF.

This clone occurred once. For the CDR3, the DNA is TGTGCCAGCAGTTTGATGCAAGCCCCTCTCCACGAGCAGTACTTC. Amino acid sequence: CASSLMQAPLHEQYF. This chain connects TRBV27 to TRBJ2-7; D not certain. V shed 3 bases and J shed 5 bases, with 17 bases lying between them. Germline V gene sequence: CDR1 MNHEY, CDR2 SMNVEV (reference sequence). The CDR3 sequence is 15 residues long.

Note on this clone: Its ends do not fully match the called genes, so a read error is possible. The DNA for the CDR3 is TGTGCCAGCGGTGAGGGGACTCACAATGAGCAGTTCTTC. Translation gives CASGEGTHNEQFF. The chain links TRBV6-1 to TRBJ2-1; possibly TRBD2 for D (6 bases). Germline V gives CDR1 MNHNS, CDR2 SASEGT. The length of the CDR3 is 13 residues.

This clone has a single count. The junction does not match germline at one end; this may be a read error. V gene TRBV7-9 combines with J gene TRBJ2-7; a weak D match, TRBD2 (5 bases). CDR3 size: 12 residues. The germline V gene has CDR1 SEHNR and CDR2 FQNEAQ (reference sequence). CDR3 loop: CSSNPGPGEQYF. Written as DNA, the CDR3 is TGTTCCAGCAACCCTGGACCGGGAGAGCAGTACTTC.

The chain employs TRBV28 and TRBJ1-2; perhaps TRBD1 as D (6 bases). The CDR3 spans 13 residues. V lost 2 bases and J 8 bases, leaving 12 bases between the germline ends. Per the germline V gene, CDR1 is MDHEN and CDR2 is SYDVKM. CDR3 nucleotides: TGTGCCAGCAGTTTAATGGGGGCTGTGGGCTACACCTTC. Encoded protein: CASSLMGAVGYTF.

The chain employs TRBV11-2 and TRBJ2-3; 8 bases map to TRBD1. CDR3 size: 17 residues. Germline CDR1 reads SGHAT; CDR2 reads FQNNGV. Trimming cost V 1 base and J 6 bases; bases outside gene matches: 12. The CDR3 nucleotides read TGTGCCAGCAGCTTAGTGGGGCCAGGGGGCGAGGGGGATACGCAGTATTTT. The encoded protein is CASSLVGPGGEGDTQYF.

The chain recombines TRBV30 with TRBJ1-1; the D is unclear. This CDR3 is 16 amino acids long. In germline, CDR1 is GTSNPN, CDR2 SVGIG (reference sequence). V lost 1 base and J 0 bases, leaving 15 bases between the germline ends. The CDR3 reads CAWSDEGRTLNTEAFF. The DNA of the CDR3 is TGTGCCTGGAGTGATGAAGGGAGAACTCTGAACACTGAAGCTTTCTTT. Combining the CDR3 with reference TRBV30 and TRBJ1-1 gives the whole variable domain SQTIHQWPATLVQPVGSPLSLECTVEGTSNPNLYWYRQAAGRGLQLLFYSVGIGQISSEVPQNLSASRPQDRQFILSSKKLLLSDSGFYLCAWSDEGRTLNTEAFFGQGTRLTVV.

V usage is TRBV9 and J usage is TRBJ2-2; D is uncertain. The CDR3 is 16 amino acids. Germline V gives CDR1 SGDLS, CDR2 YYNGEE. V dropped 3 bases and J dropped 5 bases, with 17 bases sitting between them. The CDR3 coding sequence is TGTGCCAGCAGCGACCTAGTGGGTGCCTCGACCGGGGAGCTGTTTTTT. Its protein is CASSDLVGASTGELFF.

The rearrangement links TRBV25-1 to TRBJ2-7; D perhaps matches TRBD1 (6 bases). V was cut by 6 bases and J by 4 bases, with 13 bases left in between. Germline V CDR1 and CDR2: MGHDK, SYGVNS. The length of the CDR3 is 13 residues. CDR3 amino acids: CASRSTGTYEQYF. The CDR3 DNA sequence: TGTGCCAGCAGATCGACCGGGACATACGAGCAGTACTTC.